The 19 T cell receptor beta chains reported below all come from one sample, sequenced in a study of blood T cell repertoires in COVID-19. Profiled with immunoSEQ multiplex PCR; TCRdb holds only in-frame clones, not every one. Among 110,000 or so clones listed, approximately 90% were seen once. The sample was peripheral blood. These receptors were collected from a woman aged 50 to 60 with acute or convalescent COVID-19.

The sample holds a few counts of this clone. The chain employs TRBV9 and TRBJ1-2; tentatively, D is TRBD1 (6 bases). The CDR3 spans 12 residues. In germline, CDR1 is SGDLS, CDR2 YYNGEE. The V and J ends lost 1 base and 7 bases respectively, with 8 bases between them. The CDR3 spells CASSVLGGGYTF. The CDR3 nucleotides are TGTGCCAGCAGCGTATTAGGGGGTGGCTACACCTTC.

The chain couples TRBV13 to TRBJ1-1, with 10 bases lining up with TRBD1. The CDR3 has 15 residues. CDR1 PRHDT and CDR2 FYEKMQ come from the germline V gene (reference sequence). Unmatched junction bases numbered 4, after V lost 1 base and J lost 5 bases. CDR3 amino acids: CASSLAGTGETEAFF. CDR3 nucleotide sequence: TGTGCCAGCAGCTTAGCGGGGACAGGGGAGACTGAAGCTTTCTTT.

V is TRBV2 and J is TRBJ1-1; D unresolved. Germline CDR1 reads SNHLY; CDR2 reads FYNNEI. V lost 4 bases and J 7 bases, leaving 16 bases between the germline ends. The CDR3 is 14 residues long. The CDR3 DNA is TGTGCCAGCAGTGTCCAAGCCCTAGCTGATGAAGCTTTCTTT. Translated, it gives CASSVQALADEAFF.

The CDR3 DNA sequence: TGCGCCAGCAGCGACGACAGGGACACTGAAGCTTTCTTT. It yields the protein CASSDDRDTEAFF. This chain links TRBV10-1 with TRBJ1-1; 7 bases fit TRBD1. The CDR3 totals 13 residues. CDR1 is WNHNN, CDR2 SYGVQD, per germline (reference sequence). The trim removed 6 bases at V and 3 bases at J, leaving 4 bases unmatched.

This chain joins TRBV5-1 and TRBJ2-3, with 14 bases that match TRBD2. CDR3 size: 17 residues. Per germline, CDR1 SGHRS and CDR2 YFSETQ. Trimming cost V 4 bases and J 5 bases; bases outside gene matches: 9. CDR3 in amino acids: CASSLRTSGGMGDTQYF. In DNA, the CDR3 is TGCGCCAGCAGCCTTCGGACTAGCGGGGGGATGGGAGATACGCAGTATTTT.

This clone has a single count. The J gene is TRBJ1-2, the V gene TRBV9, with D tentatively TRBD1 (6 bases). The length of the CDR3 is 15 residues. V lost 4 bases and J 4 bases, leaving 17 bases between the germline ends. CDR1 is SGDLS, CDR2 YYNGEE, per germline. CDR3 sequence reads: CASSPSLGGAYGYTF. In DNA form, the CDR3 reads TGTGCCAGCAGCCCCTCACTGGGGGGGGCCTATGGCTACACCTTC.

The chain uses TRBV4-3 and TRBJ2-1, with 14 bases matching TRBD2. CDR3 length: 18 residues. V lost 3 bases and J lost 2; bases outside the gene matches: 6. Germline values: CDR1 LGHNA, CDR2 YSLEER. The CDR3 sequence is CASSHPGTSGRTYNEQFF. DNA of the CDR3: TGCGCCAGCAGCCACCCCGGGACTAGCGGGAGAACCTACAATGAGCAGTTCTTC.

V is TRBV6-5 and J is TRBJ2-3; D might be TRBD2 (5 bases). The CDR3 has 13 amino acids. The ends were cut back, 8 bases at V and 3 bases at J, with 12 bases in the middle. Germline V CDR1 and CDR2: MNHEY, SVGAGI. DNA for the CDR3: TGTGCCAGCGTCTTCGGAGGAACAGATACGCAGTATTTT. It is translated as CASVFGGTDTQYF.

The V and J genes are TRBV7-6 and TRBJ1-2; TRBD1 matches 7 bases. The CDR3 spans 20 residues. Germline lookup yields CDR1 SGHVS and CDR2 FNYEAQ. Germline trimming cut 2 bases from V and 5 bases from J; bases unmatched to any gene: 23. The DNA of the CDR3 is TGTGCCAGCAGCTTATTACCGACATACGGGGACAGAGGATTATCTTATGGCTACACCTTC. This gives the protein CASSLLPTYGDRGLSYGYTF.

The CDR3 nucleotides read TGTGCCACCAGTGATTCGGGACTAGCGGGATACGATGAGCAGTTCTTC. Its protein product is CATSDSGLAGYDEQFF. The chain recombines TRBV24-1 with TRBJ2-1; 13 bases match TRBD2. The CDR3 has 16 amino acids. J gave up 8 bases and V 2 bases, and 5 bases lay outside the gene matches. Germline assignment: CDR1 KGHDR and CDR2 SFDVKD.

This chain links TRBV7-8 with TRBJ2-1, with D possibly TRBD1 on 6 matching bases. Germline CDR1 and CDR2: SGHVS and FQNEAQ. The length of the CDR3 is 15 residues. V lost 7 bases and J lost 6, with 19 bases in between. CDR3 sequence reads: CASTKQGLIFNEQFF. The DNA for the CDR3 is TGTGCCAGCACCAAACAGGGCCTGATTTTCAATGAGCAGTTCTTC.

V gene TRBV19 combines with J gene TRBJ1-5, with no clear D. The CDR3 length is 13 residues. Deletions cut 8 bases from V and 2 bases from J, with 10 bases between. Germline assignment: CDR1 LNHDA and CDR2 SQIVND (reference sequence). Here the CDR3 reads CASGTDRNQPQHF. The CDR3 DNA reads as TGTGCCAGTGGAACAGATCGCAATCAGCCCCAGCATTTT.

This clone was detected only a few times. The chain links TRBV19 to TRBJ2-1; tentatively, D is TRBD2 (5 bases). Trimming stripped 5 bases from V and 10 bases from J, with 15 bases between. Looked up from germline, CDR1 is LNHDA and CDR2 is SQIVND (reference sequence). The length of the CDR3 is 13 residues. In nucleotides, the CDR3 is TGTGCCAGTAGTGCTCGCTTTAGAGGGGAGCAGTTCTTC. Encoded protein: CASSARFRGEQFF.

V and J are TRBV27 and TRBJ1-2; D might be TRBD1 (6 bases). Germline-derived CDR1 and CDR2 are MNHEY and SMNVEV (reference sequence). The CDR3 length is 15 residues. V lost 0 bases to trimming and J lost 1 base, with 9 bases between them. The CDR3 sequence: CASSLSGGNNYGYTF. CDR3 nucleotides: TGTGCCAGCAGTTTATCAGGGGGAAATAACTATGGCTACACCTTC.

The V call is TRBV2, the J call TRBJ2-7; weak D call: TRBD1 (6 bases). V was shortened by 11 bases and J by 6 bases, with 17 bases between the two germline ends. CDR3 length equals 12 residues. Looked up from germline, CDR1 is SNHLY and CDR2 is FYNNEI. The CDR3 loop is CASLGARSEQYF. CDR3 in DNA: TGTGCCTCTTTGGGGGCCCGGTCCGAGCAGTACTTC.

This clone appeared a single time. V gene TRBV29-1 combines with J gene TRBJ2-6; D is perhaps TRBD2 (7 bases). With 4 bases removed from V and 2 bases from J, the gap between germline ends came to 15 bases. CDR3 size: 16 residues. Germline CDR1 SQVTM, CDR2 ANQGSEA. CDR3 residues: CSVGGGAPAGANVLTF. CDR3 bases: TGCAGCGTTGGGGGGGGCGCCCCGGCTGGGGCCAACGTCCTGACTTTC.

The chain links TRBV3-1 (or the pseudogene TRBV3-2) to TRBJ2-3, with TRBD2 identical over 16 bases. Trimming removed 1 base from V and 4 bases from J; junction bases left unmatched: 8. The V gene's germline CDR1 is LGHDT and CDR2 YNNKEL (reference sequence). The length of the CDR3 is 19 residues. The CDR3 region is CASSQVGTSGGANSDTQYF. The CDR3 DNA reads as TGTGCCAGCAGCCAAGTGGGGACTAGCGGGGGGGCCAATTCAGATACGCAGTATTTT.

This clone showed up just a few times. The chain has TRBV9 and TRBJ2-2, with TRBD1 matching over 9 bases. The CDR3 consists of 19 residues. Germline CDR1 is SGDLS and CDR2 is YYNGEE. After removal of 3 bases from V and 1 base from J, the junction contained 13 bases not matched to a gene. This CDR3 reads CASSGDRVTSGVNTGELFF. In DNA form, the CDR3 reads TGTGCCAGCAGCGGGGACAGGGTGACAAGCGGGGTGAACACCGGGGAGCTGTTTTTT.

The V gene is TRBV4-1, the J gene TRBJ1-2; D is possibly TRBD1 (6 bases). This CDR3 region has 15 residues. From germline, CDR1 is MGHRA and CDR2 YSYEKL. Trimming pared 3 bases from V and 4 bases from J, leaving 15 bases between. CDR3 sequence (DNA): TGCGCCAGCAGCCAGACGGAAGGGGGTAGCTATGGCTACACCTTC. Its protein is CASSQTEGGSYGYTF.